This is a list of T cell receptor beta chains from one sample in a study of immune evolution from preneoplasia to lung adenocarcinoma. Sequencing used immunoSEQ multiplex PCR; TCRdb keeps in-frame clones, though not all of them. The data contain several thousand clones, approximately 80% of them seen just once; the ten biggest clones take up around a tenth. Sequenced input: FFPE adjacent normal lung tissue. These receptor sequences come from a donor older than 65 with lung adenocarcinoma. Both conserved end residues are part of each CDR3. Fields, in order: J gene, clone size, V gene, D gene, CDR3 protein, CDR3 DNA. The D gene is left open where the match is weak. Clone size is given for some rows only: seen once, a few or many times, or a class if the clone is expanded.

TRBJ2-7,once,TRBV27,.,CASAHFPSEQYF,TGTGCCTCTGCCCACTTCCCTTCAGAGCAGTACTTC
TRBJ1-5,.,TRBV10-3,TRBD1,CAIRGQGANQPQHF,TGTGCCATCAGAGGACAGGGGGCTAATCAGCCCCAGCATTTT
TRBJ2-7,.,TRBV6-5,TRBD1,CASSRTGGNYEQYF,TGTGCCAGCAGTCGGACAGGGGGCAACTACGAGCAGTACTTC
TRBJ2-5,few,TRBV11-2,TRBD2,CASSSHGLAGGGETQYF,TGTGCCAGCAGCTCCCACGGACTAGCGGGGGGAGGCGAGACCCAGTACTTC
TRBJ2-3,.,TRBV30,TRBD2,CAWTRASGMATQYF,TGTGCCTGGACTAGGGCTAGCGGGATGGCTACGCAGTATTTT
TRBJ2-7,.,TRBV7-8,TRBD2,CASSLAGTSGSSYEQYF,TGTGCCAGCAGCTTAGCGGGGACTAGCGGGAGCTCCTACGAGCAGTACTTC
TRBJ1-1,.,TRBV29-1,.,CSGEGPLNTEAFF,TGCAGCGGCGAGGGACCGTTAAACACTGAAGCTTTCTTT
TRBJ2-1,once,TRBV15,TRBD1,CATGTGMKNEQFF,TGTGCCACCGGGACAGGGATGAAGAATGAGCAGTTCTTC
TRBJ2-2,.,TRBV2,.,CASSEAAASAGELFF,TGTGCCAGCAGTGAAGCAGCGGCTAGCGCCGGGGAGCTGTTTTTT
TRBJ2-3,.,TRBV4-2,.,CASSQDRGLPTDTQYF,TGTGCCAGCAGCCAAGATCGGGGCCTACCCACAGATACGCAGTATTTT
TRBJ1-1,.,TRBV27,TRBD1,CASSWTGGGGTEAFF,TGTGCCAGCAGTTGGACAGGGGGGGGAGGCACTGAAGCTTTCTTT
TRBJ2-7,once,TRBV7-2,TRBD1,CASSGTAFPYEQYF,TGTGCCAGCAGCGGGACAGCCTTTCCCTACGAGCAGTACTTC
TRBJ2-2,.,TRBV7-2,.,CASSPAAGDGELFF,TGTGCCAGCAGCCCGGCAGCGGGTGACGGGGAGCTGTTTTTT
TRBJ2-7,.,TRBV6-1,.,CASSEGGLIYEQYF,TGTGCCAGCAGTGAAGGAGGACTCATTTACGAGCAGTACTTC
TRBJ1-2,.,TRBV30,.,CAWSSWSGYTF,TGTGCCTGGAGTTCCTGGTCTGGCTACACCTTC
TRBJ2-7,.,TRBV6-1,.,CASSQTSGYEQYF,TGTGCCAGCAGCCAGACTAGTGGGTACGAGCAGTACTTC
TRBJ2-5,.,TRBV11-3,.,CASSLGAQETQYF,TGTGCCAGCAGCTTGGGGGCCCAAGAGACCCAGTACTTC
TRBJ2-1,few,TRBV7-8,.,CASSAEGHRAYNEQFF,TGTGCCAGCAGCGCCGAGGGACATCGCGCCTACAATGAGCAGTTCTTC
TRBJ1-3,.,TRBV4-1,.,CASSLRAGDSGNTIYF,TGCGCCAGCAGCCTCCGGGCGGGCGACTCTGGAAACACCATATATTTT
TRBJ1-1,.,TRBV28,.,CASSLTVRGYTEAFF,TGTGCCAGCAGTTTAACGGTCCGCGGGTACACTGAAGCTTTCTTT
TRBJ2-7,.,TRBV16,.,CASSQSSRGTWSYEQYF,TGTGCCAGCAGCCAATCGAGTAGGGGCACTTGGTCCTACGAGCAGTACTTC
TRBJ2-7,.,TRBV4-2,.,CASSQEKALNEQYF,TGTGCCAGCAGCCAAGAAAAAGCGCTGAACGAGCAGTACTTC
TRBJ1-2,.,TRBV6-5,TRBD1,CASRETGKNYGYTF,TGTGCCAGCAGGGAGACAGGGAAAAACTATGGCTACACCTTC
TRBJ2-7,.,TRBV6-5,TRBD1,CASSLESGTGSYEQYF,TGTGCCAGCAGTTTAGAATCCGGGACAGGCTCCTACGAGCAGTACTTC
TRBJ1-1,.,TRBV28,.,CASSFGRTEAFF,TGTGCCAGCAGTTTTGGACGGACTGAAGCTTTCTTT
TRBJ1-1,.,TRBV11-2,.,CASSFSRGEAFF,TGTGCCAGCAGCTTTTCGAGGGGTGAAGCTTTCTTT
TRBJ2-5,.,TRBV7-9,.,CASSATGTETQYF,TGTGCCAGCAGCGCCACAGGGACGGAGACCCAGTACTTC
TRBJ1-1,once,TRBV29-1,.,CSGANTEAFF,TGCAGCGGGGCGAACACTGAAGCTTTCTTT
TRBJ1-4,once,TRBV5-6,.,CASSLGGTANEKLFF,TGTGCCAGCAGCCTGGGGGGTACAGCAAATGAAAAACTGTTTTTT